A single sample is the source of the 32 T cell receptor beta chains below, sequenced in a study of shared clonotypes between healthy human individuals. Data came from immunoSEQ multiplex PCR; TCRdb stores just in-frame clones and leaves some out. The sample holds about 490,000 clones, 78% seen once. The sample comprised PBMCs. The receptors come from a woman aged 40 to 50 in good health. Some clones in this sample may be carry-over from other donors' samples.

The J gene is TRBJ2-3, the V gene TRBV18, with 12 positions matching TRBD1. V dropped 1 base and J dropped 4; count of bases not matched to a gene: 3. The CDR3 length is 16 residues. Germline assignment: CDR1 KGHSH and CDR2 LQKENI. CDR3 DNA: TGTGCCAGCTCACCACGGGGACAGGGGGCATCAGATACGCAGTATTTT. This gives the protein CASSPRGQGASDTQYF.

The genes are TRBV5-6 and TRBJ2-5; no clear D gene. The closer fit of TRBJ2-7 to the DNA end suggests the J call may be wrong. The V gene's germline CDR1 is SGHDT and CDR2 YYEEEE. The CDR3 loop spans 13 amino acids. The CDR3 protein is CASSLSGYYEQYF. CDR3 DNA: TGTGCCAGCAGCTTATCCGGGTACTACGAGCAGTACTTC.

The rearrangement uses TRBV28 and TRBJ2-1, with D possibly being TRBD2 (6 bases). This CDR3 contains 13 residues. Trimming left V 6 bases short and J 5 bases short, with 11 bases between. Germline-derived CDR1 and CDR2 are MDHEN and SYDVKM. The CDR3 bases are TGTGCCAGCAGCCGCTGGACTAACAATGAGCAGTTCTTC. Its translation: CASSRWTNNEQFF.

The rearrangement joins TRBV7-3 to TRBJ2-1; D is unclear. CDR1 SGHTA and CDR2 FQGTGA come from the germline V gene. With 2 bases removed from V and 6 bases from J, the gap between germline ends came to 8 bases. The CDR3 is 13 residues long. CDR3 protein: CASSLLGGNEQFF. The CDR3 region has the DNA TGTGCCAGCAGCTTACTCGGCGGCAATGAGCAGTTCTTC.

The CDR3 sequence is CASSSVASTDTQYF. The CDR3 DNA is TGTGCCAGCAGCTCCGTAGCGTCCACAGATACGCAGTATTTT. The chain combines TRBV7-9 with TRBJ2-3; perhaps TRBD2 as D (5 bases). CDR3 length equals 14 residues. The V gene's germline CDR1 is SEHNR and CDR2 FQNEAQ (reference sequence). The V and J ends lost 4 bases and 2 bases respectively, with 10 bases between them.

V is TRBV5-1 and J is TRBJ2-7; the D gene could be TRBD1 or TRBD2 (6 bases each). The ends were cut back, 4 bases at V and 6 bases at J, with 23 bases in the middle. The CDR3 covers 16 residues. Germline V gene lookup returns CDR1 SGHRS and CDR2 YFSETQ. This CDR3 reads CASSPLSGAGVGEQYF. CDR3 bases: TGCGCCAGCAGCCCCCTCTCGGGGGCAGGGGTCGGCGAGCAGTACTTC.

This sequence joins TRBV10-3 and TRBJ2-7; perhaps TRBD1 as D (6 bases). This CDR3 has 14 residues. With 7 bases removed from V and 4 bases from J, the gap between germline ends came to 17 bases. CDR1 is ENHRY and CDR2 is SYGVKD in the germline V gene. This CDR3 reads CAINPGDIRYEQYF. The CDR3 DNA sequence: TGTGCCATCAATCCCGGGGACATAAGGTACGAGCAGTACTTC.

The chain recombines TRBV18 with TRBJ2-5, with D perhaps assigned TRBD1 or TRBD2 (5 bases each). The CDR3 contains 16 residues. Per germline, CDR1 KGHSH and CDR2 LQKENI. V was cut by 2 bases and J by 1 base, with 14 bases left in between. The CDR3 nucleotides are TGTGCCAGCTCACCAAGGCAGGGACCGGGCCAAGAGACCCAGTACTTC. The encoded protein is CASSPRQGPGQETQYF.

This sequence joins TRBV7-9 and TRBJ2-2; 8 positions match TRBD2. The V and J ends lost 5 bases and 0 bases, in that order; junction bases with no gene match: 8. Germline lookup yields CDR1 SEHNR and CDR2 FQNEAQ (reference sequence). This CDR3 is built from 17 residues. The CDR3 spells CASSIGPGLANTGELFF. CDR3 in DNA: TGTGCCAGCAGCATAGGCCCGGGACTAGCGAACACCGGGGAGCTGTTTTTT.

This clone occurred many times. Other DNA sequences in the sample encode the same CDR3. The V call is TRBV25-1, the J call TRBJ1-1; D is unresolved. V lost 3 bases and J 1 base, leaving 0 bases between the germline ends. Germline CDR1 MGHDK, CDR2 SYGVNS. This CDR3 region has 11 residues. The CDR3: CASSENTEAFF. In nucleotides, the CDR3 is TGTGCCAGCAGTGAGAACACTGAAGCTTTCTTT.

The rearrangement uses TRBV7-9 and TRBJ2-7; the D gene is possibly TRBD2 (6 bases). V dropped 4 bases and J dropped 5 bases, with 21 bases sitting between them. Germline lookup yields CDR1 SEHNR and CDR2 FQNEAQ (reference sequence). The CDR3 has 16 amino acids. This chain's CDR3 is CASSSPLPRRENEQYF. The CDR3, as DNA: TGTGCCAGCAGCTCCCCCCTGCCCCGGCGGGAAAACGAGCAGTACTTC.

This chain links TRBV19 with TRBJ1-5; unclear D gene. Trimming left V 3 bases short and J 2 bases short, with 11 bases between. The CDR3 extends over 15 amino acids. In germline, CDR1 is LNHDA, CDR2 SQIVND (reference sequence). The CDR3 loop is CASSIEGRGNQPQHF. CDR3 nucleotides: TGTGCCAGTAGTATTGAGGGTCGGGGCAATCAGCCCCAGCATTTT.

DNA of the CDR3: TGTGCCAGCAAGGACCCGGGAGGGACCGAGCAGTACTTC. Protein product: CASKDPGGTEQYF. The chain carries TRBV6-5 and TRBJ2-7, with 8 bases fitting TRBD2. Looked up from germline, CDR1 is MNHEY and CDR2 is SVGAGI. The J segment lost 6 bases and the V segment lost 7 bases, leaving 8 bases of the junction unmatched. The CDR3 runs 13 residues.

J is TRBJ2-1 and V is TRBV28, with 9 bases that match TRBD2. The CDR3 sequence is 12 residues long. Germline assignment: CDR1 MDHEN and CDR2 SYDVKM. J lost 13 bases, V lost 6 bases, and 7 bases had no gene match. CDR3 DNA: TGTGCCAGCAGCTCTAGCGGGACGCTCCAGTTCTTC. Translation: CASSSSGTLQFF.

This clone has a single count. V and J are TRBV29-1 and TRBJ2-3, with D unresolved. Between the trimmed V and J ends, which lost 7 bases and 12 bases, there was a span of 14 bases. The CDR3 totals 10 residues. The germline V gene encodes CDR1 SQVTM and CDR2 ANQGSEA. The CDR3 coding sequence is TGCAGCGCCGGACCCGAGCCCCAGTATTTT. This gives the protein CSAGPEPQYF.

V is TRBV11-2 and J is TRBJ2-2; 13 bases line up with TRBD2. The CDR3 length is 19 residues. Looked up from germline, CDR1 is SGHAT and CDR2 is FQNNGV. Trimming removed 7 bases from V and 1 base from J; junction bases left unmatched: 12. The CDR3 DNA reads as TGTGCCAGCATCGATAGGACTAGCGGGAGATCGTTGAACACCGGGGAGCTGTTTTTT. Translating it yields CASIDRTSGRSLNTGELFF.

V and J are TRBV7-9 and TRBJ2-7; TRBD1 matches 11 bases. V trimming: 5 bases; J trimming: 0 bases; junction bases outside the gene matches: 3. Germline V gene sequence: CDR1 SEHNR, CDR2 FQNEAQ (reference sequence). CDR3 size: 15 residues. The DNA for the CDR3 is TGTGCCAGCAGCCCGGGGACAGGGGGCTCCTACGAGCAGTACTTC. Translating gives CASSPGTGGSYEQYF.

V and J are TRBV5-4 and TRBJ2-4, with 7 bases matching TRBD1. The CDR3 is 15 residues long. The V gene's germline CDR1 is SGHNT and CDR2 YYREEE (reference sequence). With 2 bases clipped from V and 2 bases from J, the junction kept 4 bases outside the gene matches. For the CDR3, the DNA is TGTGCCAGCAGCTTACAGACAGGGACCAAAAACATTCAGTACTTC. Translating it yields CASSLQTGTKNIQYF.

This clone appeared a single time. This chain connects TRBV10-3 to TRBJ2-3, with a weak D call TRBD2 (6 bases). Trimming took off 7 bases at V and 2 bases at J, with 10 bases between the two ends. The CDR3 runs to 13 residues. Germline CDR1 is ENHRY and CDR2 is SYGVKD. CDR3 in amino acids: CAINERATDTQYF. The CDR3 DNA follows: TGTGCCATCAACGAGCGGGCCACAGATACGCAGTATTTT.

The genes are TRBV6-6 and TRBJ1-2; D remains unclear. Germline V gene lookup returns CDR1 MNHNY and CDR2 SVGAGI (reference sequence). This CDR3 has 10 amino acids. V lost 9 bases and J lost 9, with 11 bases in between. CDR3 bases: TGTGCCAGTTTCCGCAACAGCTACACCTTC. This sequence encodes CASFRNSYTF.

This rearrangement joins TRBV9 to TRBJ2-7; maybe TRBD1 (6 bases). CDR1 and CDR2 from the germline V gene are SGDLS and YYNGEE. This CDR3 is 15 amino acids long. V shed 0 bases and J shed 6 bases, with 16 bases lying between them. This CDR3 is CASSVGVQGEGEQYF. For the CDR3, the DNA is TGTGCCAGCAGCGTAGGGGTACAGGGAGAAGGCGAGCAGTACTTC.

Turning to this clone: A much larger clone is a single base away; this may be a read error. Other DNA variants within this sample encode the same CDR3. The V and J genes are TRBV27 and TRBJ2-7; no clear D. CDR3 length: 11 residues. Germline CDR1 MNHEY, CDR2 SMNVEV (reference sequence). V was cut by 2 bases and J by 4 bases, with 3 bases left in between. CDR3 in DNA: TGTGCCAGCAGTTTAGGATACGAGCAGTACTTC. Amino acid sequence: CASSLGYEQYF.

The gene calls are TRBV6-1 and TRBJ2-7; either TRBD1 or TRBD2 may supply D (5 bases each). V lost 1 base and J lost 1, with 14 bases in between. The CDR3 extends over 16 amino acids. Germline loops: CDR1 MNHNS, CDR2 SASEGT. The CDR3 coding sequence is TGTGCCAGCAGTGAAGACTCCGGGACCGCGTCCTACGAGCAGTACTTC. Translated: CASSEDSGTASYEQYF.

The V call is TRBV7-9, the J call TRBJ2-7; a weak D match, TRBD2 (5 bases). Trimming shortened V by 3 bases and J by 2 bases, and 11 bases separated the two germline ends. Germline CDR1 and CDR2: SEHNR and FQNEAQ (reference sequence). The CDR3 sequence is 14 residues long. The CDR3 protein is CASSLGADTYEQYF. In DNA, the CDR3 is TGTGCCAGCAGCTTGGGAGCGGATACCTACGAGCAGTACTTC.

The V gene is TRBV4-1, the J gene TRBJ2-5, with D perhaps TRBD1 (6 bases). Germline V gene data show CDR1 as MGHRA and CDR2 as YSYEKL. Trimming shortened V by 4 bases and J by 4 bases, and 25 bases separated the two germline ends. There are 18 residues in the CDR3. CDR3 region: CASSRSLARLGARETQYF. Here the CDR3 DNA reads TGCGCCAGCAGCCGTTCCTTAGCCCGCTTGGGGGCGAGAGAGACCCAGTACTTC.

This chain links TRBV29-1 with TRBJ2-1; D gene ambiguous. Trimming took 4 bases from V and 3 from J, leaving 10 bases between them. CDR3 length: 13 residues. CDR1 and CDR2 (germline): SQVTM, ANQGSEA. The CDR3 coding sequence is TGCAGCGTTGGGACGGTAGACTACAATGAGCAGTTCTTC. It translates to CSVGTVDYNEQFF.

This clone was counted ten times or more. Here the CDR3 DNA reads TGTGCCAGCAGCAATCTCAGGCGCGGGAGGGCCCTTGGGCAATACGAGCAGTACTTC. This translates into CASSNLRRGRALGQYEQYF. The V call is TRBV7-9, the J call TRBJ2-7, with 9 bases identical to TRBD2. The V gene end was trimmed by 5 bases and the J gene end by 4 bases; junction bases not matched to a gene: 21. The CDR3 is 19 amino acids. Germline assignment: CDR1 SEHNR and CDR2 FQNEAQ (reference sequence).

Of note for this clone: A much larger clone is a single base away; this may be a read error. This chain links TRBV11-1 with TRBJ2-7; D gene unclear. CDR1 and CDR2 (germline): SGHAT, FQDESV (reference sequence). Trimming took off 0 bases at V and 4 bases at J, with 1 base between the two ends. The CDR3 loop spans 11 amino acids. In DNA, the CDR3 is TGTGCCAGCAGCTTAGCTTACGAGCAGTACTTC. The encoded protein is CASSLAYEQYF.

This sequence joins TRBV19 and TRBJ2-1; 11 nucleotides line up with TRBD2. Germline CDR1 is LNHDA and CDR2 is SQIVND (reference sequence). V shed 0 bases, J shed 4 bases, and the junction held 5 bases outside the gene matches. The CDR3 runs to 17 residues. The CDR3 DNA reads TGTGCCAGTAGTATAGAGTCCCTAGCGGGAGGATACAATGAGCAGTTCTTC. Translated: CASSIESLAGGYNEQFF.

Here the CDR3 reads CASSSTGTGLYEQYF. CDR3 coding DNA: TGTGCCAGCAGCTCTACCGGGACAGGGCTCTACGAGCAGTACTTC. V is TRBV5-4 and J is TRBJ2-7; TRBD1 agrees at 9 bases. The ends lost 3 bases at V and 3 bases at J; junction bases unmatched: 7. The germline CDR1 and CDR2 sequences are SGHNT and YYREEE (reference sequence). The CDR3 sequence is 15 residues long.

The chain is built from TRBV23-1 and TRBJ2-7, with 9 bases matching TRBD1. TRBV23-1 has ORF status, its function being uncertain. V lost 0 bases and J lost 5; bases outside the gene matches: 8. CDR3 length: 16 residues. The CDR3 DNA reads as TGCGCCAGCAGTCAATCATCGAGGACAGGGGAGCACGAGCAGTACTTC. Translating gives CASSQSSRTGEHEQYF.

A remark on this clone: At one boundary the junction diverges from the germline segment, which might be a read error. Other DNA sequences in this specimen translate into the identical CDR3. V gene TRBV9 combines with J gene TRBJ2-7, with 8 positions matching TRBD1. Germline V lookup: CDR1 SGDLS, CDR2 YYNGEE. This CDR3 contains 15 residues. DNA for the CDR3: TGTGCTAGCAGCGTAGGACAGGGTTTGAGTTACGAGCAGTACTTC. As protein: CASSVGQGLSYEQYF.